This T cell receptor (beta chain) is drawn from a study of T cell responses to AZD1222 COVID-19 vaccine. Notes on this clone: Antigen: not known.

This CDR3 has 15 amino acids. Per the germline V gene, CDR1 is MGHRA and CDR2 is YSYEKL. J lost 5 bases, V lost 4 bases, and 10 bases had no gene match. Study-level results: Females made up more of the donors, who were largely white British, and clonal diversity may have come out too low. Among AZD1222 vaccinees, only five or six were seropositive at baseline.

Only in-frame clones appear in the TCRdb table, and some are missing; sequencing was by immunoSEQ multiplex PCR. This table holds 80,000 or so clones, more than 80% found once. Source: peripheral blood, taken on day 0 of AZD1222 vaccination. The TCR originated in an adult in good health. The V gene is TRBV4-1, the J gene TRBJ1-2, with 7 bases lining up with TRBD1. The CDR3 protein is CASSLEGQLGYGYTF. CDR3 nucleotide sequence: TGCGCCAGCAGCCTAGAGGGACAGCTTGGATATGGCTACACCTTC.